These 3 T cell receptor beta chains came from one sample sequenced in a study of cytomegalovirus exposure and HLA in healthy donors. Assay used: immunoSEQ multiplex PCR; TCRdb lists only in-frame clones, some missing. This sample has approximately 200,000 clones; 84% occur once, and the top ten carry about an eighth. The material sequenced was PBMCs. These receptors all stem from a woman in her twenties or thirties in good health and CMV-seropositive.

This clone was counted only a few times. The rearrangement joins TRBV30 to TRBJ1-1; D is unclear. The CDR3 has 14 amino acids. V was clipped by 2 bases and J by 0 bases, with 10 bases between them. CDR1 is GTSNPN, CDR2 SVGIG, per germline (reference sequence). DNA for the CDR3: TGTGCCTGGAGTCCCACGCAGATGAACACTGAAGCTTTCTTT. Amino acids: CAWSPTQMNTEAFF. The whole variable domain, filled in from reference TRBV30 and TRBJ1-1, reads SQTIHQWPATLVQPVGSPLSLECTVEGTSNPNLYWYRQAAGRGLQLLFYSVGIGQISSEVPQNLSASRPQDRQFILSSKKLLLSDSGFYLCAWSPTQMNTEAFFGQGTRLTVV.

V gene TRBV5-1 combines with J gene TRBJ2-1; D is perhaps TRBD2 (6 bases). The CDR3 sequence is 13 residues long. From germline, CDR1 is SGHRS and CDR2 YFSETQ. V was shortened by 2 bases and J by 6 bases, with 9 bases between the two germline ends. DNA for the CDR3: TGCGCCAGCAGCTTCGGGGGTCGCAATGAGCAGTTCTTC. As protein: CASSFGGRNEQFF.

This clone was observed a handful of times. The CDR3 DNA reads as TGCAGTGCTAGAGATCCCCCAGGGGCTTTCTTT. Translation gives CSARDPPGAFF. V gene TRBV20-1 combines with J gene TRBJ1-1; D is possibly TRBD1 (5 bases). V dropped 0 bases and J dropped 11 bases, with 10 bases sitting between them. The CDR3 runs to 11 residues. Germline assignment: CDR1 DFQATT and CDR2 SNEGSKA (reference sequence).